This T cell receptor beta chain derives from a study of identical twins. General study points: A cross-sectional statistical analysis, not follow-up of the same donors, supported the conclusions. Zero-insertion analyses might be partly confounded by invariant T cells like MAIT and iNKT. Fewer insertions characterized abundant cord blood beta clonotypes, whereas memory repertoires showed none.

This CDR3 contains 18 residues. CDR1 and CDR2 from the germline V gene are LNHNV and YYDKDF (reference sequence). V lost 0 bases and J lost 5; bases outside the gene matches: 13. This clonotype was counted ten times or more. Its matching antigen is unknown. TCRdb reanalysed the 5' RACE reads using MiXCR and keeps one entry per CDR3 protein. There are about 570,000 distinct CDR3 sequences in the sample; 9% to 10% occur only once, and approximately 3% lies in the top ten. Another study also made use of these data, one on yellow fever vaccine responses in identical twins. That report adds: As reported, the vaccine T cell response of twins seemed partly convergent and partly personalized.

Sequencing was done on a sample of PBMCs. The V and J genes are TRBV15 and TRBJ1-1; 9 nucleotides match TRBD1. The clonotype originates from a woman between 18 and 30 years old in good health. As DNA, the CDR3 is TGTGCCACCAGCAGAGATCCCGGGACAGGGAGTCTACGAACTGAAGCTTTCTTT. Translating gives CATSRDPGTGSLRTEAFF.